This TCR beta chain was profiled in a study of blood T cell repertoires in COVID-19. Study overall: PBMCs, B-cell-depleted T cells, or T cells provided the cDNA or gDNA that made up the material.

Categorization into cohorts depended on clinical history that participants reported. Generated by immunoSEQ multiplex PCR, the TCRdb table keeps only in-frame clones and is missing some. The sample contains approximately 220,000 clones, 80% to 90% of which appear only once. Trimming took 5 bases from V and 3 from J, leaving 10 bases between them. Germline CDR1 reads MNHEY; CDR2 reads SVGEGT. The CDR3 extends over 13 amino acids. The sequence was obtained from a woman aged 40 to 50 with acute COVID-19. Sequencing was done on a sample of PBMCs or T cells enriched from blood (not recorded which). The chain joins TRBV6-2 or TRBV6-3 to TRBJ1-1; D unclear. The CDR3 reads CASSREFDTEAFF. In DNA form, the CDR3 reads TGTGCCAGCAGTCGAGAGTTTGACACTGAAGCTTTCTTT.